In its sample, the clone carrying this TCR beta chain was seen many times. It was genomic DNA that served as the template for profiling TCR beta VDJ and CDR3. TCRdb reprocessed the reads with MiXCR, giving one entry per CDR3 protein. The table lists some 200,000 distinct CDR3 sequences, under 50% of them singletons. The data originate from a study of CD8+CD57+ T cells in acquired aplastic anemia. Patients sequenced had flow cytometry evidence of CD8+CD57+ cell expansion. The diagnosis in all patients was severe acquired aplastic anemia. Blood sampling was performed on the patients, and none of them had received therapy by then. The CDR3 length is 15 residues. CDR1 is SGDLS and CDR2 is YYNGEE in the germline V gene. V was clipped by 2 bases and J by 4 bases, with 12 bases between them.

V and J are TRBV9 and TRBJ2-2; no reliable D call. The specimen sequenced was sorted CD4+, CD8+, or CD8+CD57+ T cells (not recorded which) from PBMCs. This TCR was recovered from a human donor with aplastic anemia. This chain's CDR3 is CASSVSGLLTGELFF. The DNA of the CDR3 is TGTGCCAGCAGCGTGTCCGGGCTCCTCACCGGGGAGCTGTTTTTT. Using reference TRBV9 and TRBJ2-2 for the parts outside the CDR3, the full variable domain is DSGVTQTPKHLITATGQRVTLRCSPRSGDLSVYWYQQSLDQGLQFLIQYYNGEERAKGNILERFSAQQFPDLHSELNLSSLELGDSALYFCASSVSGLLTGELFFGEGSRLTVL.